This TCR beta chain was observed in a study of human T cells and chemical hapten exposure. Via MiXCR, TCRdb re-called the RACE reads, giving one row per CDR3 protein. The sample shows more than 70,000 distinct CDR3 sequences, around 11% of them seen only once. Time point indicated: patch test 1, 2 weeks after DPC sensitization. Treatment specified: therapeutic diphenylcyclopropenone sensitization with weekly scalp DPC. Germline loops: CDR1 KGHSH, CDR2 LQKENI. This CDR3 spans 13 amino acids. After removal of 6 bases from V and 7 bases from J, the junction contained 6 bases not matched to a gene. The receptor's source is a woman aged 55-69 years with alopecia areata. Some clones in this sample may be carry-over from other donors' samples. Here the sequenced sample was whole blood, taken in connection with sensitization to the hapten diphenylcyclopropenone (DPC). The rearrangement uses TRBV18 and TRBJ1-3, with 7 bases identical to TRBD1. CDR3 coding DNA: TGTGCCAGCTCCCTCGACAGGGCCAACACCATATATTTT. It codes for CASSLDRANTIYF.